This T cell receptor (beta chain) is from a study of TIL therapy for anti-PD-1-resistant metastatic lung cancer. Indicated time point: pre-treatment sample, taken before nivolumab and TIL therapy. The tumor samples were excised metastases, mostly pleural nodules or supraclavicular lymph nodes. The libraries were made with immunoSEQ v3. TCRdb's table, derived via immunoSEQ multiplex PCR, lists solely in-frame clones and lacks some. The data contain about 25,000 clones, 72% of them singletons. Per germline, CDR1 SGHNT and CDR2 YYREEE (reference sequence). Trimming removed 4 bases at V and 3 bases at J, with 16 bases between. CDR3 length: 15 residues.

The chain links TRBV5-4 to TRBJ1-1; D is perhaps TRBD1 (5 bases). This sequence was found in a person between 25 and 80 years old with non-small cell lung cancer. The sequencing used tumor tissue, collected at baseline. The CDR3 here is CASSLLGGGDTEAFF. The CDR3 bases are TGTGCCAGCAGCCTGTTGGGGGGAGGGGACACTGAAGCTTTCTTT.